This TCR beta chain was profiled in a study of blood T cell repertoires in COVID-19. CDR1 is SGHTS and CDR2 is YDEGEE in the germline V gene. The CDR3 contains 16 residues. Trimming took 4 bases from V and 0 from J, leaving 14 bases between them. Clones were sequenced by immunoSEQ multiplex PCR, and TCRdb holds only the in-frame ones, with some missing. Of about 410,000 clones listed, about 91% are singletons. The V gene is TRBV5-8, the J gene TRBJ1-3; weak D call: TRBD1 (5 bases). This receptor was taken from a woman aged 40 to 50 with COVID-19, enrolled during active disease. Sequenced: peripheral blood. Here the CDR3 DNA reads TGTGCCAGCAGCCCCAGACAGATATACTCTGGAAACACCATATATTTT. It yields the protein CASSPRQIYSGNTIYF.